This T cell receptor (beta chain) derives from a study of vaccination and CD4 T cells after COVID-19. Study as a whole: Post-vaccine sample collection happened at a median of approximately 10 weeks after dose two, ranging 14 to 241.

The sample's treatment: 10-day PBMC culture with coronavirus spike peptide pools or control peptides (ViraFEST assay). Prior to the COVID-19 pandemic (2011-2018), the unexposed donor's CD4+ T cells were collected. Following a culture period (approximately 10 days), negative selection was used to isolate CD4+ T cells. The CDR3 has 13 residues. The V end was cut by 0 bases, the J end by 6 bases, with 6 bases between. The germline V gene encodes CDR1 WNHNN and CDR2 SYGVQD (reference sequence). In the case of this clonotype: Antigen unknown.

The study sequenced cultured CD4+ T cell DNA using the Oncomine TCR Beta short-read assay. Genomic DNA from cultured CD4+ T cells was extracted. TCRdb fed the PCR reads into MiXCR, producing one record per CDR3 protein. This repertoire shows about 7,400 distinct CDR3 sequences, under 40% found once; its top ten account for more than 25%. The sequence was obtained from a human donor in good health. The sequencing input was CD4+ T cells from blood, cultured in vitro. The chain employs TRBV10-1 and TRBJ1-5; D possibly corresponds to TRBD1 (6 bases). CDR3 sequence: CASSESGGQPQHF. CDR3 nucleotide sequence: TGCGCCAGCAGTGAGTCAGGGGGTCAGCCCCAGCATTTT.